This T cell receptor beta chain was recovered during a study of CD8+ T cells in alopecia areata. Alopecia areata patients had lesional scalp punch biopsies and peripheral blood taken from them. Germline V CDR1 and CDR2: MNHEY, SVGAGI. This CDR3 is 14 amino acids long. The V and J ends lost 2 bases and 5 bases respectively, with 10 bases between them. RNA extraction and reverse transcription yielded cDNA as sequencing template. TCRdb's table, derived via immunoSEQ multiplex PCR, lists solely in-frame clones and lacks some. The repertoire holds tens of thousands of clones, with approximately 52% as singletons.

Sequencing was done on a sample of NKG2D-high CD8+ T cells sorted from blood. V gene TRBV6-5 combines with J gene TRBJ1-5, with a possible D match to TRBD1 (5 bases). This sequence originates from a human donor with alopecia areata. The CDR3 DNA reads as TGTGCCAGCAGTTACGAGGGGCCCTATCAGCCCCAGCATTTT. Protein sequence: CASSYEGPYQPQHF.